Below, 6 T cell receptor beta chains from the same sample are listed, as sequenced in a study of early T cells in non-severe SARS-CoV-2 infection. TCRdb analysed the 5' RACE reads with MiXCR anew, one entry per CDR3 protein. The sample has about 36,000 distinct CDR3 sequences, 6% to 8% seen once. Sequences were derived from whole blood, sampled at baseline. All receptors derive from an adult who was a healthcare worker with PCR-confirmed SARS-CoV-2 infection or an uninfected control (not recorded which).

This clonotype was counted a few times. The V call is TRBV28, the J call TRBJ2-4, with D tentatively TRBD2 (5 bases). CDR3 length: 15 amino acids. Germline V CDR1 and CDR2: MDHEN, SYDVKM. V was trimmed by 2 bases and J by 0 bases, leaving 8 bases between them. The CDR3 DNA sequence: TGTGCCAGCAGTTTAAGAGGGCTAGCCAAAAACATTCAGTACTTC. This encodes CASSLRGLAKNIQYF.

The CDR3 is CSATAGGPVYNEQFF. In DNA, the CDR3 is TGCAGTGCTACAGCGGGAGGGCCTGTCTACAATGAGCAGTTCTTC. This chain joins TRBV20-1 and TRBJ2-1; 10 nucleotides agree with TRBD2. With 4 bases clipped from V and 3 bases from J, the junction kept 6 bases outside the gene matches. Germline V gives CDR1 DFQATT, CDR2 SNEGSKA (reference sequence). This CDR3 comprises 15 residues.

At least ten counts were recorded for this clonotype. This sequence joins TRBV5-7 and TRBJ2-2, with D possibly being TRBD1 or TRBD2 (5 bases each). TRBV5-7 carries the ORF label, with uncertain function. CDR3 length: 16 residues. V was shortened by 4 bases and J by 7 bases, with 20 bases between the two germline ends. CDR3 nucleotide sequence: TGTGCCAGCAGCCTTCACCACCTCGGGGCCGTCGGGGAGCTGTTTTTT. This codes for CASSLHHLGAVGELFF.

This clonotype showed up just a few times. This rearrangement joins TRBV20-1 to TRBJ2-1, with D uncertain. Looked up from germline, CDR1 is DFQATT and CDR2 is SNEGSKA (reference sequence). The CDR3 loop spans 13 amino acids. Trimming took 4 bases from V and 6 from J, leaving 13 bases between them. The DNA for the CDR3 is TGCAGTGCTATGGTCACCCTCAGCAATGAGCAGTTCTTC. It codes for CSAMVTLSNEQFF.

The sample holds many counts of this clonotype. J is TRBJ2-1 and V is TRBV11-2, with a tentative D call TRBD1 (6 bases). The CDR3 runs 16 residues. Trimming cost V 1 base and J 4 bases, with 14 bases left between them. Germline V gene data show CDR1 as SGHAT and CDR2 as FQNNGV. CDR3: CASSLVPQGKYNEQFF. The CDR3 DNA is TGTGCCAGCAGCTTAGTACCGCAGGGGAAATACAATGAGCAGTTCTTC.

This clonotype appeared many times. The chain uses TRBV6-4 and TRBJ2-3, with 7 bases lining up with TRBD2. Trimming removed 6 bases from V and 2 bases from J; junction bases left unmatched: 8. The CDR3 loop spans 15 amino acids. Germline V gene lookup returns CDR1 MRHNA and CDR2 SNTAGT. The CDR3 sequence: CASSLLATDTDTQYF. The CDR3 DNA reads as TGTGCCAGCAGCCTACTAGCGACAGACACAGATACGCAGTATTTT.